This T cell receptor (beta chain) appears in the sequencing data of a study of post-analysis software for immune sequencing data. Study-level background: There were relapsing-remitting, secondary progressive and progressive-relapsing multiple sclerosis among the disease courses included.

As to this clonotype: The antigen is unknown.

Tagging with unique molecular identifiers was a feature of the TCR beta cDNA libraries. The source material, about 0.9 to 10 million T cells, gave rise to 500,000 or so cDNA molecules. In TCRdb, the PCR reads were re-called with MiXCR into one record per CDR3 protein. The profile covers 650,000 to 850,000 distinct CDR3 sequences, with roughly 58% appearing a single time and approximately 4.5% taken by the ten largest. This CDR3 spans 15 amino acids. V was pared by 5 bases and J by 0 bases, with 10 bases between. CDR1 and CDR2 from the germline V gene are MNHEY and SVGAGI. Study conclusions and caveats: Multiple sclerosis patients had significantly lower normalized Chao1 diversity than controls. Five TRBV segments appeared more often in patients than in controls, and TRBV5-6, TRBV5-1 and TRBV20-1 were among these.

Sequencing was carried out using blood. The sequence derives from a girl between 5 and 17 years old with multiple sclerosis. This sequence joins TRBV6-5 and TRBJ2-2, with a weak D call TRBD2 (5 bases). CDR3 sequence reads: CASSTTMPNTGELFF. The CDR3 nucleotides are TGTGCCAGCAGTACGACTATGCCGAACACCGGGGAGCTGTTTTTT.